This T cell receptor beta chain was recovered during a study of breast tumors, draining lymph nodes, adjacent tissues. Whole-study findings and limits: Most tumor T cells seemingly derive from lymph node, then expand in tumor. Luminal-like breast cancer showed significantly higher tumor–nontumor repertoire similarity than basal-like. The lymph node origin of tumor T cells was framed as consistent with a hypothesis, not demonstrated. Tumor repertoires ranked between lymph nodes and nontumor tissue in diversity, with V and J gene preferences.

Axillary draining lymph nodes of breast cancer patients supplied the node samples. Via MiXCR, TCRdb re-called the multiplex PCR reads, giving one row per CDR3 protein. This table holds around 140,000 distinct CDR3 sequences, approximately 32% found once. This clonotype has ten or more counts. Antigen specificity is unknown. Sequencing input: axillary lymph node tissue. This receptor was taken from a female donor with breast cancer. Some clones in this sample may be carry-over from other donors' samples.

The CDR3, as DNA: TGTGCCAGCAGTGAAGTAAGTGTCAGACCCGAGCAGTACTTC. Translating it yields CASSEVSVRPEQYF. The rearrangement joins TRBV6-1 to TRBJ2-7; D uncertain. This CDR3 is 14 amino acids long. Trimming removed 1 base from V and 6 bases from J, with 13 bases in between. Germline values: CDR1 MNHNS, CDR2 SASEGT.